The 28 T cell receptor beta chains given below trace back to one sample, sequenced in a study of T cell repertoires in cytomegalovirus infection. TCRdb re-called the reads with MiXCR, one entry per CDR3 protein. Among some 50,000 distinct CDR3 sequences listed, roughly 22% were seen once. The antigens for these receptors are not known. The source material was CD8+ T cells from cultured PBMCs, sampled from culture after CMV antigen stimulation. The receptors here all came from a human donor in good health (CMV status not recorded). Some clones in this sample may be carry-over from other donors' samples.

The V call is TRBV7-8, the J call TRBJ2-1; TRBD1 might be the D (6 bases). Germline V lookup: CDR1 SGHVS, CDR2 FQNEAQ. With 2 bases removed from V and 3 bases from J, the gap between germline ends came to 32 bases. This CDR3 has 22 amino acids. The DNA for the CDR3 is TGTGCCAGCAGCTTAAAGGCTCAAGAGGGCCCTAGTAGCTGGGGGCTCTACAATGAGCAGTTCTTC. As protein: CASSLKAQEGPSSWGLYNEQFF.

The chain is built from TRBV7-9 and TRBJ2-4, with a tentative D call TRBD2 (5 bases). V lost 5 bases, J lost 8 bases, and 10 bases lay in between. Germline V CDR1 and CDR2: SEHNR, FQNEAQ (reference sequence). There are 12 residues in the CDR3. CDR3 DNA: TGTGCCAGCAGCAACGGGGTGGACATTCAGTACTTC. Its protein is CASSNGVDIQYF.

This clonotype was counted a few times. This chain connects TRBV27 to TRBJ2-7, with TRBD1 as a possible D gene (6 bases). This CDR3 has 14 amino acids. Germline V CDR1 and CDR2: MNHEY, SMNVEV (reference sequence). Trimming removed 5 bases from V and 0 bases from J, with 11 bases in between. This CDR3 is CASSRWTASYEQYF. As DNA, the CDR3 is TGTGCCAGCAGTCGATGGACAGCCTCCTACGAGCAGTACTTC.

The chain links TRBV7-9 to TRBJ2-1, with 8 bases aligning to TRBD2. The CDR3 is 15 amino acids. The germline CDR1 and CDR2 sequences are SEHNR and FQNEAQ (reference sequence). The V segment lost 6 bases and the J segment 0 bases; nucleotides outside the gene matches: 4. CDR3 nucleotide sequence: TGTGCCAGCAGAGGAAGCGGGAGCTCCTACAATGAGCAGTTCTTC. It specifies CASRGSGSSYNEQFF.

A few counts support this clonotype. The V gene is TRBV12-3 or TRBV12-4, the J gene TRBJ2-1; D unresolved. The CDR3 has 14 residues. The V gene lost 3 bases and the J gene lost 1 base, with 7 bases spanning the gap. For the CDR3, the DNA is TGTGCCAGCAGTTTGAGACTTTCCTACAATGAGCAGTTCTTC. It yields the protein CASSLRLSYNEQFF.

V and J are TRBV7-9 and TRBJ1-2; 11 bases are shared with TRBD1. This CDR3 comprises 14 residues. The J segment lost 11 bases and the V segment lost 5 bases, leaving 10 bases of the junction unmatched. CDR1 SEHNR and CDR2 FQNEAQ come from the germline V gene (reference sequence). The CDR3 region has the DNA TGTGCCAGCAGCCCGTTGGTCGGACAGGGGGCATACACCTTC. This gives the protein CASSPLVGQGAYTF. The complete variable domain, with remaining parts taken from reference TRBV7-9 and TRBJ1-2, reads DTGVSQNPRHKITKRGQNVTFRCDPISEHNRLYWYRQTLGQGPEFLTYFQNEAQLEKSRLLSDRFSAERPKGSFSTLEIQRTEQGDSAMYLCASSPLVGQGAYTFGSGTRLTVV.

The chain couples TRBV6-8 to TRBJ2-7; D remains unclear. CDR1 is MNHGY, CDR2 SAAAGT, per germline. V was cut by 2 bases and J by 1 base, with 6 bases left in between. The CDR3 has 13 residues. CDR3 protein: CASSYTESYEQYF. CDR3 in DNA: TGTGCCAGCAGTTACACGGAGTCCTACGAGCAGTACTTC.

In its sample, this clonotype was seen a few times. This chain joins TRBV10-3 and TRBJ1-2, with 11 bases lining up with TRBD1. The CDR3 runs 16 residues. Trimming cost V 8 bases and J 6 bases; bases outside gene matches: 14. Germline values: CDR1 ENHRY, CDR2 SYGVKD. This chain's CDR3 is CAISREGQGGSDGYTF. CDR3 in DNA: TGTGCCATCTCCCGAGAGGGACAGGGGGGTTCGGATGGCTACACCTTC.

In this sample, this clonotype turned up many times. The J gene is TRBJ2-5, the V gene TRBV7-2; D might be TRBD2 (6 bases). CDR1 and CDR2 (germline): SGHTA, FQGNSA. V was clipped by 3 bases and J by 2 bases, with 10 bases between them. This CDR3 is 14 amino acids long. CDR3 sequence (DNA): TGTGCCAGCAGCTTGGACTACCAACAAGAGACCCAGTACTTC. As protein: CASSLDYQQETQYF.

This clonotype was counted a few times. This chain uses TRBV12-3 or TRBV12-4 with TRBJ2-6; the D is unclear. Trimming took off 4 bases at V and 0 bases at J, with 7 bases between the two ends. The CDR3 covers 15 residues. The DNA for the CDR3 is TGTGCCAGCAGTTACACAGACTCTGGGGCCAACGTCCTGACTTTC. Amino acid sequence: CASSYTDSGANVLTF.

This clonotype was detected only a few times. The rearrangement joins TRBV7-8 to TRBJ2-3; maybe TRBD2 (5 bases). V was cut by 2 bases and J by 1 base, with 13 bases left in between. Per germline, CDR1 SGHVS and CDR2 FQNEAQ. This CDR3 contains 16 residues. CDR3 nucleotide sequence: TGTGCCAGCAGCTTAAGGCTTCTCGGGGGCACAGATACGCAGTATTTT. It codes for CASSLRLLGGTDTQYF.

CDR3 sequence: CASSLGTMNTEAFF. The CDR3 DNA sequence: TGTGCCAGCAGTCTCGGCACTATGAACACTGAAGCTTTCTTT. The chain employs TRBV27 and TRBJ1-1; no definite D call. This CDR3 spans 14 amino acids. V was pared by 5 bases and J by 0 bases, with 10 bases between. Germline CDR1 and CDR2: MNHEY and SMNVEV (reference sequence).

The CDR3 spells CASRILAGSMTGELFF. CDR3 nucleotides: TGTGCCAGCAGGATTCTAGCGGGGAGTATGACCGGGGAGCTGTTTTTT. This chain links TRBV6-5 with TRBJ2-2, with 9 bases fitting TRBD2. CDR1 and CDR2 (germline): MNHEY, SVGAGI. Trimming at V came to 6 bases and at J to 5 bases, leaving 10 bases not matched to a gene. The CDR3 loop spans 16 amino acids.

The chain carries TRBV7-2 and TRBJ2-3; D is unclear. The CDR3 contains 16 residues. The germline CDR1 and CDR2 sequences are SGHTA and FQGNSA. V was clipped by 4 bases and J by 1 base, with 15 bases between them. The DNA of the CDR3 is TGTGCCAGCAGCTCCCCCACAGCGTCCCGCACAGATACGCAGTATTTT. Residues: CASSSPTASRTDTQYF.

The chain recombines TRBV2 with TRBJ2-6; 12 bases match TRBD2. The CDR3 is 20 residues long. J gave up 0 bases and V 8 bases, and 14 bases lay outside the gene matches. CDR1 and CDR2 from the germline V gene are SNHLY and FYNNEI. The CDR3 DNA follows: TGTGCCAGCGGCGGGGCAATCACTAGCGGGAGGAACTCTGGGGCCAACGTCCTGACTTTC. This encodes CASGGAITSGRNSGANVLTF.

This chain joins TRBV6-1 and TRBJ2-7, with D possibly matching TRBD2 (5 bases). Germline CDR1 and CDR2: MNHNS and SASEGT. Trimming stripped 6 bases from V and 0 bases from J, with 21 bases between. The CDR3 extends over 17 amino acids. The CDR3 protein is CASSPAHRRVLSYEQYF. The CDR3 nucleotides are TGTGCCAGCAGCCCCGCCCACCGGCGGGTCCTCTCCTACGAGCAGTACTTC.

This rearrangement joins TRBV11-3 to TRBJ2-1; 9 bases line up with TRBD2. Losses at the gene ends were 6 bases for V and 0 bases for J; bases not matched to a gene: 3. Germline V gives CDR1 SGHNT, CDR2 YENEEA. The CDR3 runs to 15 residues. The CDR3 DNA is TGTGCCAGCAGGCGTAGCGGGAGCTCCTACAATGAGCAGTTCTTC. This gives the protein CASRRSGSSYNEQFF.

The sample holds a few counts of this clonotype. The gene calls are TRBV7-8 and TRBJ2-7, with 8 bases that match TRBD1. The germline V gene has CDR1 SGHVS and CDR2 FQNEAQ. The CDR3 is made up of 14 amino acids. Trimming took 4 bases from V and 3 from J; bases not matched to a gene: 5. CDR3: CASSSPGQVYEQYF. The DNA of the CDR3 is TGTGCCAGCAGCTCTCCGGGACAGGTCTACGAGCAGTACTTC.

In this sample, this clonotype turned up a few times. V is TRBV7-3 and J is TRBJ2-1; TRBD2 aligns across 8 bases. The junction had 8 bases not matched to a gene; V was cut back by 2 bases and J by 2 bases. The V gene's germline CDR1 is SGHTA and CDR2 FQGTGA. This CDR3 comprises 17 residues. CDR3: CASSLGGSGGAYNEQFF. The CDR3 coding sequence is TGTGCCAGCAGCTTAGGAGGGTCGGGGGGGGCCTACAATGAGCAGTTCTTC.

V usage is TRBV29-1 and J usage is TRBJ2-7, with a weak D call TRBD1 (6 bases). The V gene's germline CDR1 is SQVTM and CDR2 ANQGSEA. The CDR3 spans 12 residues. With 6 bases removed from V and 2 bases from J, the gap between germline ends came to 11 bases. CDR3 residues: CSVEDSTYEQYF. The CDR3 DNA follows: TGCAGCGTAGAGGACAGCACCTACGAGCAGTACTTC.

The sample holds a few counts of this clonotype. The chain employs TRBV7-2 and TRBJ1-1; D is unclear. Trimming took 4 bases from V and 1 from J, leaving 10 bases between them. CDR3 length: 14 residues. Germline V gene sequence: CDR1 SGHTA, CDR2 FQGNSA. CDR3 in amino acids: CASSWSGGNTEAFF. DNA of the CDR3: TGTGCCAGCAGCTGGAGCGGAGGGAACACTGAAGCTTTCTTT.

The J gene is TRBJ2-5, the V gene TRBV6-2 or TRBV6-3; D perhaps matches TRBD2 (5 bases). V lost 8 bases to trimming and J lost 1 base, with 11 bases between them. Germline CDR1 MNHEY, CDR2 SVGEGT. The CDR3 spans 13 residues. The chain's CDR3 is CASWRALQETQYF. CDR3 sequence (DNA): TGTGCCAGCTGGCGGGCCCTCCAAGAGACCCAGTACTTC.

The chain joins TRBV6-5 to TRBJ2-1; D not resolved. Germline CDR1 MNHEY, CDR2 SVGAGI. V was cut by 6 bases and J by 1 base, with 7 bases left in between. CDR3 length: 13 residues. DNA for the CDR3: TGTGCCAGCAGGGCAAGATCCTACAATGAGCAGTTCTTC. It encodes CASRARSYNEQFF.

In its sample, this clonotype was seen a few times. CDR3 nucleotides: TGTGCCAGCAGTTTATCAGTACTTAGCTCCTACAATGAGCAGTTCTTC. Amino acid sequence: CASSLSVLSSYNEQFF. This chain joins TRBV27 and TRBJ2-1; D remains ambiguous. Germline V gene sequence: CDR1 MNHEY, CDR2 SMNVEV (reference sequence). CDR3 length: 16 amino acids. V was pared by 0 bases and J by 0 bases, with 9 bases between.

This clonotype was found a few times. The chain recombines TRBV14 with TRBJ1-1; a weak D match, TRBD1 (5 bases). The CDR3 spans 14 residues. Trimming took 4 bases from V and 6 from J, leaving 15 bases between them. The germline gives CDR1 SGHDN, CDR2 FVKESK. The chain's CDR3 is CASSPRRGRAEAFF. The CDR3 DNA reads TGTGCCAGCAGCCCCCGGCGGGGACGGGCTGAAGCTTTCTTT.

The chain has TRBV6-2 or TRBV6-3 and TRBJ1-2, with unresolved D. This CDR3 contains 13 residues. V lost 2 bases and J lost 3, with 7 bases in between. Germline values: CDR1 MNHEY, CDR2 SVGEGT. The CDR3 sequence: CASSYRADYGYTF. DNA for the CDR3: TGTGCCAGCAGTTACAGGGCGGACTATGGCTACACCTTC.

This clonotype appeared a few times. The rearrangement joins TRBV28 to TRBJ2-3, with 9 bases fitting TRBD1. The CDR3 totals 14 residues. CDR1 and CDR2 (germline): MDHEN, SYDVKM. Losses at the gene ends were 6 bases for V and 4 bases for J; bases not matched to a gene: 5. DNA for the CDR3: TGTGCCAGCAGATATACAGGGGGCGCAGATACGCAGTATTTT. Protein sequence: CASRYTGGADTQYF.

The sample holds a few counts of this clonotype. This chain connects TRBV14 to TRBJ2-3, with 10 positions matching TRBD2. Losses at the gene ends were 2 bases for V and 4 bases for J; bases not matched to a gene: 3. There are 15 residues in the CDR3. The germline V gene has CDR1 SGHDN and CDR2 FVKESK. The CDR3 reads CASSQWTSGPDTQYF. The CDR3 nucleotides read TGTGCCAGCAGCCAATGGACTAGCGGACCAGATACGCAGTATTTT.